This TCR beta chain is from a study of T cell changes during pregnancy in multiple sclerosis. CDR1 SNHLY and CDR2 FYNNEI come from the germline V gene. V shed 0 bases, J shed 4 bases, and the junction held 6 bases outside the gene matches. The CDR3 is made up of 16 amino acids. The data were produced by immunoSEQ multiplex PCR, yet TCRdb's version contains in-frame clones alone and is incomplete. The sample lists more than 20,000 clones, around nine tenths occurring once. The origin of this receptor is a female donor in good health, enrolled as a control in a pregnancy study. The chain is built from TRBV2 and TRBJ1-2, with TRBD1 identical over 9 bases. Sequencing was performed on CD8+ T cells from peripheral blood mononuclear cells, taken in the third trimester of pregnancy. CDR3 nucleotides: TGTGCCAGCAGTGAAGCCTTGACGGGACAGGGCTATGGCTACACCTTC. Amino acid sequence: CASSEALTGQGYGYTF.